What follows describes a single T cell receptor (beta chain). No antigen is known for it. This entry is derived from a study of cytomegalovirus exposure and HLA in healthy donors. Notes on the study in general: Several top significant clusters appeared, in a later analysis, to be linked to common viral pathogens.

The donors were healthy bone marrow donors. Despite likely unrecorded immune exposures, the donors were nominally healthy at the time of sampling. PCR was performed using 60 Vbeta and 13 Jbeta primers. Only in-frame clones appear in the TCRdb table, and some are missing; sequencing was by immunoSEQ multiplex PCR. The repertoire consists of 190,000 or so clones, with around four fifths occurring once and the leading ten covering about 9.4%. The receptor was derived from a woman in her fifties or sixties in good health and CMV-seropositive. The specimen was PBMCs.

This CDR3 is CASSLTGSWNTEAFF. CDR3 DNA sequence: TGTGCCAGCAGTTTAACGGGTAGCTGGAACACTGAAGCTTTCTTT. The chain carries TRBV28 and TRBJ1-1; no reliable D call. The CDR3 consists of 15 residues. CDR1 is MDHEN, CDR2 SYDVKM, per germline. Trimming took 2 bases from V and 1 from J, leaving 11 bases between them.